Below, 5 T cell receptor beta chains from the same sample are listed, as sequenced in a study of identical twins. TCRdb called the 5' RACE reads again in MiXCR, with one record for every CDR3 protein. Of approximately 690,000 distinct CDR3 sequences in the sample, 5.5% to 6.5% are singletons; the top ten hold 1.5% to 2%. Sequenced: naive T cells sorted from blood. These receptors were taken from a man aged 18 to 30 in good health.

This clonotype was seen at least ten times. The chain combines TRBV20-1 with TRBJ2-5; D not resolved. The CDR3 spans 14 residues. Looked up from germline, CDR1 is DFQATT and CDR2 is SNEGSKA (reference sequence). With 0 bases removed from V and 0 bases from J, the gap between germline ends came to 8 bases. For the CDR3, the DNA is TGCAGTGCTAGAGAACTGGCGAACCAAGAGACCCAGTACTTC. Translation: CSARELANQETQYF.

At least ten counts were recorded for this clonotype. The chain joins TRBV7-2 to TRBJ2-1; 7 positions agree with TRBD1. Looked up from germline, CDR1 is SGHTA and CDR2 is FQGNSA. This CDR3 contains 15 residues. Trimming took 6 bases from V and 3 from J; bases not matched to a gene: 8. The CDR3 here is CASRGTDFIYNEQFF. The CDR3 DNA sequence: TGTGCCAGCAGAGGGACAGACTTCATCTACAATGAGCAGTTCTTC.

This clonotype has a handful of counts. This sequence joins TRBV12-3 or TRBV12-4 and TRBJ1-1; the D gene is possibly TRBD1 (6 bases). This CDR3 contains 16 residues. V was cut by 1 base and J by 6 bases, with 18 bases left in between. CDR3: CASSLVLGQGSPEAFF. The CDR3 coding sequence is TGTGCCAGCAGTTTAGTGTTAGGGCAGGGGAGCCCTGAAGCTTTCTTT.

Only a few counts were recorded for this clonotype. V and J are TRBV25-1 and TRBJ1-2; 8 nucleotides align to TRBD1. Trimming at V came to 4 bases and at J to 7 bases, leaving 11 bases not matched to a gene. The CDR3 consists of 15 residues. Per the germline V gene, CDR1 is MGHDK and CDR2 is SYGVNS. The DNA of the CDR3 is TGTGCCAGCAGTGGTCCGACAGGGGAAAGGAGTGGCTACACCTTC. Its translation is CASSGPTGERSGYTF.

This clonotype has just a few counts. This chain links TRBV27 with TRBJ2-7; 10 bases map to TRBD2. Per germline, CDR1 MNHEY and CDR2 SMNVEV (reference sequence). This CDR3 has 14 amino acids. Trimming took 5 bases from V and 4 from J; bases not matched to a gene: 5. CDR3 loop: CASSLIAGGYEQYV. CDR3 DNA: TGTGCCAGCAGTCTAATAGCGGGAGGTTACGAGCAGTACGTC.